This entry is about one T cell receptor beta chain. The sample originates from a study of blood T cells in healthy people across ages. Next came a second PCR, run for 7 to 11 cycles, which used a sample-barcoded 5' primer along with a J-beta primer mix. TCRdb called the 5' RACE reads again in MiXCR, with one record for every CDR3 protein. The table lists some 900,000 distinct CDR3 sequences, 40% to 60% of them singletons. In germline, CDR1 is SGDLS, CDR2 YYNGEE. The V gene lost 0 bases and the J gene lost 0 bases, with 7 bases spanning the gap. The CDR3 is 14 amino acids. V gene TRBV9 combines with J gene TRBJ2-7; D remains ambiguous. The receptor was derived from a man under 40 in good health. The specimen was blood. In nucleotides, the CDR3 is TGTGCCAGCAGCGTAGTTCCAGACTCCTACGAGCAGTACTTC. It specifies CASSVVPDSYEQYF.